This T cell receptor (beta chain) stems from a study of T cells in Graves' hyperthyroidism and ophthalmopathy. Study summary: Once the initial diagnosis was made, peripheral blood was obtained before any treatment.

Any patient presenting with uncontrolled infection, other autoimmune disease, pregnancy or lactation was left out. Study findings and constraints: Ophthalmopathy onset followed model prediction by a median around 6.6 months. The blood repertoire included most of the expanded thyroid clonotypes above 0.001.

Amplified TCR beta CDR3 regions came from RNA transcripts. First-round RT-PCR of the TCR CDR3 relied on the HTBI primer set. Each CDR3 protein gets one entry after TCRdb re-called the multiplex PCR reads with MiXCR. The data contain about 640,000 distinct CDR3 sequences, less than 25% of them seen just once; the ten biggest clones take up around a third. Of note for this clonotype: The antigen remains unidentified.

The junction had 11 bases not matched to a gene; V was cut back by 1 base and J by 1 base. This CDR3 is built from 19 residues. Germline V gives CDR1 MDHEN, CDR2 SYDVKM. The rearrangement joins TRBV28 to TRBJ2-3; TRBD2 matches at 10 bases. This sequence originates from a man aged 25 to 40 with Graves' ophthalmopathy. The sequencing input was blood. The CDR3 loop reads CASSLLGLAGVSGTDTQYF. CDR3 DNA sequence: TGTGCCAGCAGTTTATTAGGTCTAGCGGGAGTGAGTGGCACAGATACGCAGTATTTT.